The source of this T cell receptor beta chain is a study of T cell changes during pregnancy in multiple sclerosis. Method: immunoSEQ multiplex PCR; TCRdb's copy keeps in-frame clones and lacks some. The table records some 81,000 clones, 93% of them present only once. The V and J ends lost 7 bases and 4 bases respectively, with 19 bases between them. The CDR3 has 16 amino acids. This receptor was identified in a female donor in good health, enrolled as a control in a pregnancy study. The chain links TRBV23-1 to TRBJ1-4, with D perhaps matching TRBD1 (5 bases). TRBV23-1 qualifies as an ORF whose function is uncertain. The sequencing used peripheral blood, collected after pregnancy. The CDR3 reads CASNPRARAVNEKLFF. CDR3 sequence (DNA): TGCGCCAGCAACCCACGGGCCAGGGCGGTTAATGAAAAACTGTTTTTT.